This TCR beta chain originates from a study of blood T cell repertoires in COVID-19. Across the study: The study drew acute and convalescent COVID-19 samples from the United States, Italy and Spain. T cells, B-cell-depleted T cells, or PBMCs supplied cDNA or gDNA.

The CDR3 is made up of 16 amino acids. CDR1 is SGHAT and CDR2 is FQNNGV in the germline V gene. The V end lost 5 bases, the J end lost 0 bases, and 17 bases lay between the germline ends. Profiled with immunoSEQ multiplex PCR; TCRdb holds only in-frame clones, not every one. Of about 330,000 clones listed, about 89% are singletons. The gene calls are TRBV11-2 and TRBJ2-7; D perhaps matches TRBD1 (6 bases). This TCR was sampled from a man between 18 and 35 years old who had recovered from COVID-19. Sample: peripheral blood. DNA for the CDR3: TGTGCCAGCAGCCCCGGGTTTAGGGGGAGCTCCTACGAGCAGTACTTC. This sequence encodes CASSPGFRGSSYEQYF. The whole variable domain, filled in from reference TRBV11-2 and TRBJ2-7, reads EAGVAQSPRYKIIEKRQSVAFWCNPISGHATLYWYQQILGQGPKLLIQFQNNGVVDDSQLPKDRFSAERLKGVDSTLKIQPAKLEDSAVYLCASSPGFRGSSYEQYFGPGTRLTVT.